The 4 T cell receptor beta chains in this list originate from one sample, sequenced in a study of T cell responses to AZD1222 COVID-19 vaccine. TCRdb keeps only in-frame clones here, not all; method: immunoSEQ multiplex PCR. Altogether fewer than 30,000 clones are present, 70% to 90% being singletons, with the ten largest covering almost 8%. Source: peripheral blood, taken 28 days after the second AZD1222 dose. The receptors come from an adult who received the AZD1222 COVID-19 vaccine.

The chain recombines TRBV14 with TRBJ1-4; D is perhaps TRBD1 (5 bases). Germline V lookup: CDR1 SGHDN, CDR2 FVKESK. Trimming pared 2 bases from V and 4 bases from J, leaving 11 bases between. The length of the CDR3 is 15 residues. CDR3 bases: TGTGCCAGCAGCCAAACCGGGGCGGGTAATGAAAAACTGTTTTTT. It translates to CASSQTGAGNEKLFF.

This clone has just a few counts. This chain links TRBV2 with TRBJ1-2; D remains ambiguous. The CDR3 is 15 amino acids. V was clipped by 1 base and J by 7 bases, with 16 bases between them. The germline V gene has CDR1 SNHLY and CDR2 FYNNEI. In DNA form, the CDR3 reads TGTGCCAGCAGTGAAGATACGGGCTGGGAGAGTGGCTACACCTTC. The encoded protein is CASSEDTGWESGYTF.

This chain links TRBV5-1 with TRBJ2-5; 10 bases fit TRBD1. V lost 4 bases and J lost 5; bases outside the gene matches: 8. The CDR3 is 15 residues long. Per the germline V gene, CDR1 is SGHRS and CDR2 is YFSETQ. The CDR3 DNA reads as TGCGCCAGCAGCGAGGACAGGGGGACTGTGGAGACCCAGTACTTC. This encodes CASSEDRGTVETQYF. Full variable domain (missing parts from reference TRBV5-1 and TRBJ2-5): KAGVTQTPRYLIKTRGQQVTLSCSPISGHRSVSWYQQTPGQGLQFLFEYFSETQRNKGNFPGRFSGRQFSNSRSEMNVSTLELGDSALYLCASSEDRGTVETQYFGPGTRLLVL.

This chain uses TRBV9 with TRBJ1-2; no clear D. Trimming shortened V by 4 bases and J by 2 bases, and 12 bases separated the two germline ends. Germline loops: CDR1 SGDLS, CDR2 YYNGEE. The CDR3 extends over 14 amino acids. CDR3 nucleotides: TGTGCCAGCAGCCCAGGAACAACAAACTATGGCTACACCTTC. Residues: CASSPGTTNYGYTF.